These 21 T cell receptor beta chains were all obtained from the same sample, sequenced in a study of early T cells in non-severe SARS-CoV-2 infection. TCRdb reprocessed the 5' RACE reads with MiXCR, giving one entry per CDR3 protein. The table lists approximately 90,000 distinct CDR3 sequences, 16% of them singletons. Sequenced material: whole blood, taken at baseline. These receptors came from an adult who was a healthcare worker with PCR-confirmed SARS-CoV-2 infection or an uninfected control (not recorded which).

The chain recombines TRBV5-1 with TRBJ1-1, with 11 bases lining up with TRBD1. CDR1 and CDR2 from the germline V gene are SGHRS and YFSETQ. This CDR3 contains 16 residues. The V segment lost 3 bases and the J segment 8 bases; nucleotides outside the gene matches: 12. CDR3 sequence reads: CASSSPGQGVAGEAFF. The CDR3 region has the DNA TGCGCCAGCAGCTCCCCGGGACAGGGGGTTGCTGGGGAAGCTTTCTTT.

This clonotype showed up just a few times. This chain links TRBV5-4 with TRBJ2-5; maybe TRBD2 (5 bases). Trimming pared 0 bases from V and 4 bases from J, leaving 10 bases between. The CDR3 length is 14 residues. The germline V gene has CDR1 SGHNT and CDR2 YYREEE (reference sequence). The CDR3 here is CASSLVRERETQYF. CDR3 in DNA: TGTGCCAGCAGCTTGGTGAGGGAGAGAGAGACCCAGTACTTC.

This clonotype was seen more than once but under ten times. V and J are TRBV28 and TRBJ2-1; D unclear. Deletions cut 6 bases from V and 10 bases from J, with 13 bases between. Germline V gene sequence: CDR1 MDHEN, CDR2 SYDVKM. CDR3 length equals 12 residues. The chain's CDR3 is CASSGSRPEQFF. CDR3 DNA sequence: TGTGCCAGCAGCGGGTCCCGTCCGGAGCAGTTCTTC.

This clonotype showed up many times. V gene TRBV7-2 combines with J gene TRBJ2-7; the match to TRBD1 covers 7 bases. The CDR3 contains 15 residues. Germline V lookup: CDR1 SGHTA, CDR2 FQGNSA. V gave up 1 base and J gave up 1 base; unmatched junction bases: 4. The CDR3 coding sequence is TGTGCCAGCAGCTTAGGCCCGGGACAGTCCTACGAGCAGTACTTC. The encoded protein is CASSLGPGQSYEQYF.

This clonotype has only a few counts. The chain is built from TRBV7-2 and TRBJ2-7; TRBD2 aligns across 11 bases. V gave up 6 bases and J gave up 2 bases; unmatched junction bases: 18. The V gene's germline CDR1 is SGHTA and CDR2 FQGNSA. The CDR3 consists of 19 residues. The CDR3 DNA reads TGTGCCAGCAGGAACGGACTAGCGGGCGGTCCATCCCACGCCTACGAGCAGTACTTC. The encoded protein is CASRNGLAGGPSHAYEQYF.

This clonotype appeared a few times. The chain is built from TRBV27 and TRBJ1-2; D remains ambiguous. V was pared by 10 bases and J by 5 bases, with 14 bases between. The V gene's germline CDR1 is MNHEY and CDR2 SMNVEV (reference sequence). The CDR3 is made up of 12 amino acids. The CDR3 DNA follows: TGTGCCACACAGAATGGCGAGTATGGCTACACCTTC. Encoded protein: CATQNGEYGYTF.

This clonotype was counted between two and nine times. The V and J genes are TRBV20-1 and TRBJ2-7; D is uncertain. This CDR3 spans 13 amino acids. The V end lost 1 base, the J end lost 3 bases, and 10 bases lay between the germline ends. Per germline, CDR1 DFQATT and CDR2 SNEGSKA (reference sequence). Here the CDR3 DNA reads TGCAGTGCTAGAGGGCAGGTGGACTACGAGCAGTACTTC. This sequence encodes CSARGQVDYEQYF.

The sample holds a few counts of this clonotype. CDR3 loop: CATGPSSYEQYF. CDR3 in DNA: TGTGCCACTGGTCCTAGCTCCTACGAGCAGTACTTC. The chain couples TRBV10-3 to TRBJ2-7; D unresolved. Germline lookup yields CDR1 ENHRY and CDR2 SYGVKD. This CDR3 has 12 amino acids. V was clipped by 10 bases and J by 0 bases, with 10 bases between them.

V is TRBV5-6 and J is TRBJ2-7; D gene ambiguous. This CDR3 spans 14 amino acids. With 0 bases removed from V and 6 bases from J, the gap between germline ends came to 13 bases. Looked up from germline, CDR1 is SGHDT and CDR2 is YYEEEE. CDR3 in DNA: TGTGCCAGCAGCTTGGGTCTGACGAGAGCCGAGCAGTACTTC. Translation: CASSLGLTRAEQYF.

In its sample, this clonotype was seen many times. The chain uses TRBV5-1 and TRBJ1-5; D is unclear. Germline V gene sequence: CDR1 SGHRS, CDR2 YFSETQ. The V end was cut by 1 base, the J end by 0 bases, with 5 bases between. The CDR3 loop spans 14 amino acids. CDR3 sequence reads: CASSLTHSNQPQHF. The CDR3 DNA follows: TGCGCCAGCAGCTTGACTCATAGCAATCAGCCCCAGCATTTT.

The CDR3 sequence is CSARGWRDDGYTF. The CDR3 DNA follows: TGCAGCGCGCGCGGCTGGAGGGACGATGGCTACACCTTC. The genes are TRBV29-1 and TRBJ1-2; the D gene is possibly TRBD1 (5 bases). There are 13 residues in the CDR3. V lost 7 bases, J lost 6 bases, and 18 bases lay in between. Germline assignment: CDR1 SQVTM and CDR2 ANQGSEA.

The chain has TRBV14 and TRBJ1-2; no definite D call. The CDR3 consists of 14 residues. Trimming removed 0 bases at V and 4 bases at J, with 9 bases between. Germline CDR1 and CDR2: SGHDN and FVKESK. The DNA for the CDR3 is TGTGCCAGCAGCCAAGATACCGCCATCTATGGCTACACCTTC. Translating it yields CASSQDTAIYGYTF.

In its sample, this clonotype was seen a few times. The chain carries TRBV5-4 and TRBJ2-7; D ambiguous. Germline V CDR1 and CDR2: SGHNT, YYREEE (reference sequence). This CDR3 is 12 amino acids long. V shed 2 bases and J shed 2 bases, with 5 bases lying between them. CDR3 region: CASSFGTYEQYF. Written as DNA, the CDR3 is TGTGCCAGCAGCTTTGGGACCTACGAGCAGTACTTC. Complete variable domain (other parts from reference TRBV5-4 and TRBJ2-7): ETGVTQSPTHLIKTRGQQVTLRCSSQSGHNTVSWYQQALGQGPQFIFQYYREEENGRGNFPPRFSGLQFPNYSSELNVNALELDDSALYLCASSFGTYEQYFGPGTRLTVT.

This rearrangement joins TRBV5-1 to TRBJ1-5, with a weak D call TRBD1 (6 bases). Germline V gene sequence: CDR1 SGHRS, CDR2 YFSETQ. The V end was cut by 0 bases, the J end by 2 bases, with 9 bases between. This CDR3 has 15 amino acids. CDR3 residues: CASSLAGGGNQPQHF. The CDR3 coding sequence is TGCGCCAGCAGCTTGGCCGGGGGCGGCAATCAGCCCCAGCATTTT.

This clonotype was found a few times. CDR3 DNA: TGTGCCAGCAAGAGGGCGACGGGGCAGTTCTTC. Protein: CASKRATGQFF. The chain combines TRBV12-3 or TRBV12-4 with TRBJ2-1; a weak D match, TRBD2 (5 bases). The CDR3 length is 11 residues. Trimming took off 7 bases at V and 12 bases at J, with 13 bases between the two ends.

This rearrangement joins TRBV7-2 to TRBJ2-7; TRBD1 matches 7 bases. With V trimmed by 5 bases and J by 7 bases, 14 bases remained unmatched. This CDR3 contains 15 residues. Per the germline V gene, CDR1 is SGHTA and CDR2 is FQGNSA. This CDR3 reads CASSLSTGSLTEQYF. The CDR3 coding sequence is TGTGCCAGCAGCCTGTCGACAGGGTCCCTGACTGAGCAGTACTTC.

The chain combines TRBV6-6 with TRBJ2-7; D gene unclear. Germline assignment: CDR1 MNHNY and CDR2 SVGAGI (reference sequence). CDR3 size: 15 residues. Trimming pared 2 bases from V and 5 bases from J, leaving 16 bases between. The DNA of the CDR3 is TGTGCCAGCAGTTACACCCCGAGATCAGGCGACGAGCAGTACTTC. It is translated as CASSYTPRSGDEQYF.

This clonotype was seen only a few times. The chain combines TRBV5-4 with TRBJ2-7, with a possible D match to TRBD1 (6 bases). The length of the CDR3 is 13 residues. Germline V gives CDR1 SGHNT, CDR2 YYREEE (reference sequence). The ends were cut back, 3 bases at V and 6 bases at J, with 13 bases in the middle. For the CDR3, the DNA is TGTGCCAGCAGCTGGGACAACGCTCGCGAGCAGTACTTC. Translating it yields CASSWDNAREQYF.

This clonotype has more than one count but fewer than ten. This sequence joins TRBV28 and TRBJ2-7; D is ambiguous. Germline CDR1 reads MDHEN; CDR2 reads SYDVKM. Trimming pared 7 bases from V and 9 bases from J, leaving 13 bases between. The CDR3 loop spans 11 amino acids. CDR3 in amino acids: CASKVMGWQYF. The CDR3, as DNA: TGTGCCAGCAAGGTTATGGGTTGGCAGTACTTC.

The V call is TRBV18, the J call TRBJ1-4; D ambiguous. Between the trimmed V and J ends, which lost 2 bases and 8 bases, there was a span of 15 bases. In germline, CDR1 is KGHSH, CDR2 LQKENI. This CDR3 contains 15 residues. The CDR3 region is CASSPRRGVEEKLFF. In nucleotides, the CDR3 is TGTGCCAGCTCACCAAGGCGGGGAGTCGAGGAAAAACTGTTTTTT.

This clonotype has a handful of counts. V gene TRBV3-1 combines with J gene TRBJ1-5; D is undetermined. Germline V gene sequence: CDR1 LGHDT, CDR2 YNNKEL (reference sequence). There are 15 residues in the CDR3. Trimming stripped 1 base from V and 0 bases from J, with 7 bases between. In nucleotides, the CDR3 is TGTGCCAGCAGCCAAGGGAAGGATAGCAATCAGCCCCAGCATTTT. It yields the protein CASSQGKDSNQPQHF. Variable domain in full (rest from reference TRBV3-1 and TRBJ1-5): DTAVSQTPKYLVTQMGNDKSIKCEQNLGHDTMYWYKQDSKKFLKIMFSYNNKELIINETVPNRFSPKSPDKAHLNLHINSLELGDSAVYFCASSQGKDSNQPQHFGDGTRLSIL.